The clone carrying this TCR beta chain has a single count. Its antigen is unidentified. This sample stems from a study of CD8+CD57+ T cells in acquired aplastic anemia. Study-level background: On average, sorted CD4+ and CD8+ cells gave 3 to 4 ug of DNA. Regarding the study as a whole: Roughly 28 was the count of CD8+ CDR3 sequences that patients shared with controls.

Patients picked for sequencing had shown CD8+CD57+ cell expansion detected by flow cytometry. There were no patients without severe acquired aplastic anemia. In germline, CDR1 is SGHRS, CDR2 YFSETQ. There are 15 residues in the CDR3. The germline V and J ends were trimmed by 1 base and 2 bases, with 7 bases remaining between them. According to the study, genomic DNA was the template for TCR beta VDJ and CDR3 profiling. Using its own MiXCR run on the reads, TCRdb lists one record per CDR3 protein. The sample lists around 210,000 distinct CDR3 sequences; 65% were seen once. The TCR sequence derives from a human donor with aplastic anemia. The sequencing input was sorted CD4+, CD8+, or CD8+CD57+ T cells (not recorded which) from PBMCs. V and J are TRBV5-1 and TRBJ2-6; no firm D call. The CDR3 DNA sequence: TGCGCCAGCAGCTTGCTTGGGACTGGGGCCAACGTCCTGACTTTC. This sequence encodes CASSLLGTGANVLTF. Full variable domain (rest looked up from reference TRBV5-1 and TRBJ2-6): KAGVTQTPRYLIKTRGQQVTLSCSPISGHRSVSWYQQTPGQGLQFLFEYFSETQRNKGNFPGRFSGRQFSNSRSEMNVSTLELGDSALYLCASSLLGTGANVLTFGAGSRLTVL.